This T cell receptor (beta chain) was observed in a study of early T cells in non-severe SARS-CoV-2 infection. MiXCR, run by TCRdb on the 5' RACE reads, gives a single entry per CDR3 protein. The data hold tens of thousands of distinct CDR3 sequences, with about 11% observed a single time. Findings and limits, study-wide: Missing private and CD4 specificities, VDJdb matching favored anti-spike CD8 responses.

Trimming took 0 bases from V and 11 from J, leaving 8 bases between them. This CDR3 region has 12 residues. The germline CDR1 and CDR2 sequences are MNHNY and SVGAGI (reference sequence). In its sample, this clonotype was seen a few times. What it recognizes is unknown. The source was whole blood, collected at baseline. The source is an adult who was a healthcare worker with PCR-confirmed SARS-CoV-2 infection or an uninfected control (not recorded which). The genes are TRBV6-6 and TRBJ1-5, with D possibly TRBD1 on 6 matching bases. Here the CDR3 DNA reads TGTGCCAGCAGTTACTCCGGGGACACCCAGCATTTT. Translated: CASSYSGDTQHF.